This TCR beta chain was obtained from a study of tumor-infiltrating lymphocytes in primary liver carcinoma. About the study: The cohort consisted of patients whose primary liver carcinoma was surgically resected.

General study results and limits: The difference in top-250-clone fraction between tumors and blood was significant, favoring tumors (p = 0.039).

Starting material of around 460 ng total RNA yielded TCR beta cDNA via a constant-region primer. Libraries of TCR beta came from three nested multiplex PCR rounds with slightly modified ARM-PCR. With TRBV1-TRBV30 forward primers and a C-beta reverse primer, the first two PCR rounds were run for roughly 10 cycles each. From the multiplex PCR reads, TCRdb called clonotypes with MiXCR, one entry per CDR3 protein. In the table there are about 180,000 distinct CDR3 sequences, roughly 60% of which are singletons. This clonotype was picked up many times. Antigen unknown. V lost 4 bases, J lost 6 bases, and 8 bases stayed unmatched. The germline gives CDR1 WNHNN, CDR2 SYGVQD (reference sequence). This CDR3 spans 15 amino acids. The source of the blood RNA was unsorted whole blood, and germline DNA was extracted as well. Chronic HBV infection, untreated so far, was present in the patients.

The genes are TRBV10-1 and TRBJ2-3, with TRBD1 matching 9 bases. The sequenced material came from peripheral blood. The clonotype comes from a man aged 40-49 years with primary liver carcinoma and hepatitis B virus infection. This CDR3 is CASSVTGTGTDTQYF. The CDR3 DNA reads TGCGCCAGCAGTGTAACCGGGACAGGGACCGATACGCAGTATTTT.